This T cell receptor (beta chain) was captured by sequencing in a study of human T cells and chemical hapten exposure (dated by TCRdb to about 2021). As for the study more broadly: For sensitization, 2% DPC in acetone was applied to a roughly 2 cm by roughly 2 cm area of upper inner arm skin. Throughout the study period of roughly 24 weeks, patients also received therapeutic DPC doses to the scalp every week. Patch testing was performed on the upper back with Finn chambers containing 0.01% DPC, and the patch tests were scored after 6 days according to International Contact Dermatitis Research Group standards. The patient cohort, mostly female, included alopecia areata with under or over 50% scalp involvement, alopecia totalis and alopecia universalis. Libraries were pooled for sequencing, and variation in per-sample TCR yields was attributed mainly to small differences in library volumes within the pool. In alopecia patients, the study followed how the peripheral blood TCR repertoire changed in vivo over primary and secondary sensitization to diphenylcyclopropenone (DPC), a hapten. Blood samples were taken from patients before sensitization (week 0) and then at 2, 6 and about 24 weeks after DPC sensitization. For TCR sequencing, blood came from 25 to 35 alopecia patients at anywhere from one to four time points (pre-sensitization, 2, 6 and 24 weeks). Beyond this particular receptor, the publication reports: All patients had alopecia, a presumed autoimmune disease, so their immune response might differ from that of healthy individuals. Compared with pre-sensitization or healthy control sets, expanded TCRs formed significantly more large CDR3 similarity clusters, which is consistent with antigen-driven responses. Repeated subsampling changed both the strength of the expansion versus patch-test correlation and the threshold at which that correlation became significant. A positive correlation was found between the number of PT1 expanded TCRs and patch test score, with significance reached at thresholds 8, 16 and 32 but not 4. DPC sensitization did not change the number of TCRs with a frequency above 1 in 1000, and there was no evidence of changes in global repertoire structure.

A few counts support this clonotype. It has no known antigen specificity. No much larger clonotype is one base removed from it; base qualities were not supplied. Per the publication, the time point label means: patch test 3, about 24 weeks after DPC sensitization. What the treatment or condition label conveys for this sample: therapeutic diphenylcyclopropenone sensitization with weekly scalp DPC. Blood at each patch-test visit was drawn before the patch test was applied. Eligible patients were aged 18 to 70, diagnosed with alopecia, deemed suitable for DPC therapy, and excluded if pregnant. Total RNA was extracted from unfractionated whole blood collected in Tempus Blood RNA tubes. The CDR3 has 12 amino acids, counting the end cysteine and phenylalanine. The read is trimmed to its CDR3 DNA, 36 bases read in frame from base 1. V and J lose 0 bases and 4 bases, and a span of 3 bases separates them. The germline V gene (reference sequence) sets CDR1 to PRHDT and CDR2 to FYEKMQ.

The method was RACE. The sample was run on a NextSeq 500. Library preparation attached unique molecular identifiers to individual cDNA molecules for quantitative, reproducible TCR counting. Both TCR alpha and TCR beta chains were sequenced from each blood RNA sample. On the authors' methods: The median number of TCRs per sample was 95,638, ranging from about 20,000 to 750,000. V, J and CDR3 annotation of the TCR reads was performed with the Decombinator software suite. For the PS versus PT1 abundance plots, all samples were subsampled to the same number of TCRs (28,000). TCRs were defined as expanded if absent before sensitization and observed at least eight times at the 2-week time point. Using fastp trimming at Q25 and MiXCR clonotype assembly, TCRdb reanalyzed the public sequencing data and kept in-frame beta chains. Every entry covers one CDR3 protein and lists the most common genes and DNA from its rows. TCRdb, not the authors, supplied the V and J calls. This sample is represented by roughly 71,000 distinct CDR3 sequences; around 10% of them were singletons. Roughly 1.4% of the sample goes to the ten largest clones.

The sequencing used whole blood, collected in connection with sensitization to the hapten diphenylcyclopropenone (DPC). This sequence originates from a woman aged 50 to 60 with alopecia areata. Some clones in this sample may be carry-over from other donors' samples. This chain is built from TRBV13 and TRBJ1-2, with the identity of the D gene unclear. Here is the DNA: TGTGCCAGCAGCTTAGGCAGCTATGGCTACACCTTC. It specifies CASSLGSYGYTF.